A selection of T cell receptor beta chains follows, all from one sample in a study of blood T cell repertoires in COVID-19. Sequencing used immunoSEQ multiplex PCR; TCRdb keeps in-frame clones, though not all of them. The table lists about 160,000 clones, 80% of them singletons. Sequenced sample: PBMCs or T cells enriched from blood (not recorded which). These receptors were taken from a man aged 40-49 years who had recovered from COVID-19. The CDR3 runs from the conserved cysteine through the conserved F or W. D genes are given only for firm matches. A clone size is listed for some rows: how often the clone was seen (once, few, many), or a class if it is expanded.

>TRBV7-3|once|TRBJ2-1|TRBD1
TGTGCCAGCAGCTTTGGACAGGGCTCCTACAATGAGCAGTTCTTC
CASSFGQGSYNEQFF
>TRBV2|.|TRBJ2-3|.
TGTGCCAGCAGGGCCGGGGATACGCAGTATTTT
CASRAGDTQYF
>TRBV6-5|.|TRBJ2-5|.
TGTGCCAGCAGTCGGCAAGAGACCCAGTACTTC
CASSRQETQYF
>TRBV5-6|.|TRBJ1-5|.
TGTGCCAGCAGCTTCGGCAGGGGCAATCAGCCCCAGCATTTT
CASSFGRGNQPQHF
>TRBV5-1|.|TRBJ2-5|TRBD2
TGCGCCAGCAGCGCCCAGACTAGCGGTGGTGAGACCCAGTACTTC
CASSAQTSGGETQYF
>TRBV19|.|TRBJ2-2|.
TGTGCCAGAGGAGGTCAGAGAGGAAACACCGGGGAGCTGTTTTTT
CARGGQRGNTGELFF
>TRBV24-1|.|TRBJ1-6|.
TGTGCCACCAGTGATGCGGGTCGGCCCCTCCACTTT
CATSDAGRPLHF
>TRBV7-8|.|TRBJ2-2|.
TGTGCCAGCAGACCGACGCGGACCGGGGAGCTGTTTTTT
CASRPTRTGELFF
>TRBV10-2|once|TRBJ1-5|.
TGCGCCAGCTCCCTAGGGGGAGGCAATCAGCCCCAGCATTTT
CASSLGGGNQPQHF
>TRBV3-1/TRBV3-2|.|TRBJ2-2|TRBD2
TGTGCCAGCAGCCGTCGGCGGGGGGGCGACACCGGGGAGCTGTTTTTT
CASSRRRGGDTGELFF
>TRBV6-1|.|TRBJ2-2|.
TGTGCCAGCAGTGAAGGGGGGGCCGGGGAGCTGTTTTTT
CASSEGGAGELFF